A single TCR beta chain is shown here with its context. TCRdb called the 5' RACE reads again in MiXCR, with one record for every CDR3 protein. The sample includes 550,000 to 600,000 distinct CDR3 sequences, 17% of them seen just once. This sample stems from a study of T-cell memory formation after mild COVID-19. The CDR3 has 17 amino acids. Losses at the gene ends were 5 bases for V and 7 bases for J; bases not matched to a gene: 15. Germline V lookup: CDR1 SGHVS, CDR2 FQNEAQ. The TCR was taken from an adult woman who had mild COVID-19 (a few samples of this study predate the infection). Cell type and time point are not known. The material sequenced was PBMCs or a T cell subset sorted from them (not recorded which). This chain uses TRBV7-8 with TRBJ2-2; 8 nucleotides match TRBD2. The CDR3 loop reads CASSPLAGGGVGGELFF. DNA for the CDR3: TGTGCCAGCAGCCCTCTGGCGGGGGGCGGAGTGGGCGGGGAGCTGTTTTTT.